A selection of T cell receptor beta chains follows, all from one sample in a study of blood T cell repertoires in COVID-19. Using immunoSEQ multiplex PCR, the repertoire was profiled, and TCRdb retains in-frame clones only, with some absent. The repertoire includes approximately 290,000 clones, just over 90% of them detected once, and about 2.2% sits in the top ten. The source material was peripheral blood. These receptors were collected from a woman in her 30s with COVID-19, enrolled during active disease. Each CDR3 is given with its conserved first and last residue. A D gene is named only where the DNA matches it firmly. Not every row has a clone size; where given, it reads once, few, many or a size class.

TRBD2,TRBJ2-2,once,TRBV5-5,TGTGCCAGCAGCCCTAGCGGGTCCAACACCGGGGAGCTGTTTTTT,CASSPSGSNTGELFF
.,TRBJ2-3,.,TRBV5-1,TGCGCCAGCAGCTTGGGTCCGGGAAACACAGATACGCAGTATTTT,CASSLGPGNTDTQYF
.,TRBJ1-4,.,TRBV5-5,TGTGCCAGCAGCTTTCCAGGGGACGAAAAACTGTTTTTT,CASSFPGDEKLFF
TRBD1,TRBJ1-5,.,TRBV15,TGTGCCACCAGCAGAGATCCCCCGGGACAGGGAGGGGTAGGCAATCAGCCCCAGCATTTT,CATSRDPPGQGGVGNQPQHF
.,TRBJ1-2,.,TRBV19,TGTGCCAGTACCCACACCTGGGAGGGGAACTATGGCTACACCTTC,CASTHTWEGNYGYTF
TRBD2,TRBJ2-3,.,TRBV7-8,TGTGCCAGCAGCGCCGTGGGGGGAGGGGAAGATACGCAGTATTTT,CASSAVGGGEDTQYF
TRBD1,TRBJ1-1,once,TRBV6-6,TGTGCCAGCAGCGGGGACAGAAGTAATGAAGCTTTCTTT,CASSGDRSNEAFF
.,TRBJ2-4,.,TRBV3-1/TRBV3-2,TGTGCCAGCAGCCGAGCAGGGCCGGAGAACATTCAGTACTTC,CASSRAGPENIQYF
.,TRBJ1-1,.,TRBV2,TGTGCCAGCAGGGGGGGGCAGAGCACTGAAGCTTTCTTT,CASRGGQSTEAFF
.,TRBJ1-5,.,TRBV19,TGTGCCAGTAGTGGATTCCATTGGGGCTCTAGCAATCAGCCCCAGCATTTT,CASSGFHWGSSNQPQHF
.,TRBJ2-6,.,TRBV2,TGTGCCAGCAGTGAAGCGGGCGATTCTGGGGCCAACGTCCTGACTTTC,CASSEAGDSGANVLTF
TRBD1,TRBJ2-1,.,TRBV24-1,TGTGCCACCAGTGATCCTGGGACAGGCAATGAGCAGTTCTTC,CATSDPGTGNEQFF
TRBD1,TRBJ1-6,many,TRBV5-1,TGCGCCAGCAGCTTGGAACCGGGACAGGGACTTTCACCCCTCCACTTT,CASSLEPGQGLSPLHF
.,TRBJ2-5,.,TRBV5-4,TGTGCCAGCAGCTTGGGGGCAGTCCAAGAGACCCAGTACTTC,CASSLGAVQETQYF
.,TRBJ2-7,.,TRBV27,TGTGCCAGCAGTCCCAGGACACCTCTGGAGCAGTACTTC,CASSPRTPLEQYF
TRBD1,TRBJ2-2,once,TRBV7-9,TGTGCCAGCAGGCCCTGGACAGGGACCGGGGAGCTGTTTTTT,CASRPWTGTGELFF
TRBD2,TRBJ2-3,.,TRBV5-5,TGTGCCAGCAGCCGGGGGGACTACCCCACAGATACGCAGTATTTT,CASSRGDYPTDTQYF
.,TRBJ1-1,.,TRBV7-9,TGTGCCAGCAGCTTCACCCGGACTGAAGCTTTCTTT,CASSFTRTEAFF
.,TRBJ2-7,.,TRBV6-4,TGTGCCAGCAGTGACTTTCGGGTCGTAGAAGGTTGCTACGAGCAGTACTTC,CASSDFRVVEGCYEQYF
TRBD2,TRBJ2-5,.,TRBV3-1/TRBV3-2,TGTGCCAGCAGCCAAGATTCCCTAGCGGGCACCCAGTACTTC,CASSQDSLAGTQYF
TRBD1,TRBJ1-5,.,TRBV19,TGTGCCAGTAGTATGACAGGGTCTAGCAATCAGCCCCAGCATTTT,CASSMTGSSNQPQHF
TRBD2,TRBJ2-1,.,TRBV10-3,TGTGCCATCAGTGGCAGGACTAGCGGAGAGCAGTTCTTC,CAISGRTSGEQFF
TRBD1,TRBJ2-2,.,TRBV3-1/TRBV3-2,TGTGCCAGCAGCCGACAGGGGTCCTCCACCGGGGAGCTGTTTTTT,CASSRQGSSTGELFF
.,TRBJ1-2,.,TRBV7-9,TGTGCCAGCAGCTTAGGAACTTCTGCAAGAGGCTACACCTTT,CASSLGTSARGYTF
TRBD1,TRBJ1-2,.,TRBV29-1,TGCAGCGTGACAGGGGATGGCTACACCTTC,CSVTGDGYTF
TRBD1,TRBJ1-1,.,TRBV10-3,TGTGCCATCAGTGAGCGCGACAGGGATAAAGCTTTCTTT,CAISERDRDKAFF
.,TRBJ2-1,.,TRBV13,TGTGCCAGCAGTCCGTGGGGAGACAATGAGCAGTTCTTC,CASSPWGDNEQFF
.,TRBJ2-1,.,TRBV19,TGTGCCAGTAGTATCACCACTAGAGGTGAGCAGTTCTTC,CASSITTRGEQFF
TRBD1,TRBJ1-6,.,TRBV19,TGTGCCAGTAGTCAACAGGGGTACTATAATTCACCCCTCCACTTT,CASSQQGYYNSPLHF
.,TRBJ1-2,.,TRBV14,TGTGCCAGCAGCCATTACGGGGAGCATGGCTACACCTTC,CASSHYGEHGYTF
TRBD1,TRBJ1-5,.,TRBV3-1/TRBV3-2,TGTGCCAGCAGCCAAGGGGGGGACAGGAGCAATCAGCCCCAGCATTTT,CASSQGGDRSNQPQHF
.,TRBJ2-5,.,TRBV15,TGTGCCACCAGCAGAGATGCGGGGTTCCAAGAGACCCAGTACTTC,CATSRDAGFQETQYF
.,TRBJ1-5,many,TRBV2,TGTGCCAGCAGCGCGCAGGCGCCTGTGAGCAATCAGCCCCAGCATTTT,CASSAQAPVSNQPQHF
TRBD1,TRBJ2-7,.,TRBV5-5,TGTGCCAGCAGCTATGGGGACAGGAGACTCTCCTACGAGCAGTACTTC,CASSYGDRRLSYEQYF
TRBD2,TRBJ2-7,.,TRBV11-2,TGTGCCAGCAGCCCGGGAGGACTTTATTCCTACGAGCAGTACTTC,CASSPGGLYSYEQYF
.,TRBJ2-3,.,TRBV5-1,TGCGCCAGCAGAACTCAGGTCCCAGATACGCAGTATTTT,CASRTQVPDTQYF
TRBD1,TRBJ2-7,once,TRBV28,TGTGCCAGCCGGACAGGAACGGCCTACGAGCAGTACTTC,CASRTGTAYEQYF
.,TRBJ1-2,.,TRBV5-6,TGTGCCAGCAGCTCTCTGGTGGTGGGGCCTCTCTTC,CASSSLVVGPLF
TRBD2,TRBJ2-7,.,TRBV5-4,TGTGCCAGCAGCACCCAGCGGACTAGCGGGTCCTACGAGCAGTACTTC,CASSTQRTSGSYEQYF
.,TRBJ2-5,.,TRBV12-3/TRBV12-4,TGTGCCAGCAGTTTTAGCGGCCAAGAGACCCAGTACTTC,CASSFSGQETQYF